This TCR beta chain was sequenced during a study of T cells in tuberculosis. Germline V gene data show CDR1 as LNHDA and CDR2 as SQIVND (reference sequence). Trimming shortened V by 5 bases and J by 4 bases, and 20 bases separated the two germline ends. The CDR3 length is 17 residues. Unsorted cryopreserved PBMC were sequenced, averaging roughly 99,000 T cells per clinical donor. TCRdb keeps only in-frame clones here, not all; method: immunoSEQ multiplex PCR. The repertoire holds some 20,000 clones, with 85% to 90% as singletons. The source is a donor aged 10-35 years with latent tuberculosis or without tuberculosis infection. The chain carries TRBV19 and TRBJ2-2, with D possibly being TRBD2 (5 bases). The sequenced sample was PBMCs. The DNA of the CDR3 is TGTGCCAGTAGTCGAATACGGGGTCCAAGCAGCACCGGGGAGCTGTTTTTT. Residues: CASSRIRGPSSTGELFF. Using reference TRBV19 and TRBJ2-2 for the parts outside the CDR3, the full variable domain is DGGITQSPKYLFRKEGQNVTLSCEQNLNHDAMYWYRQDPGQGLRLIYYSQIVNDFQKGDIAEGYSVSREKKESFPLTVTSAQKNPTAFYLCASSRIRGPSSTGELFFGEGSRLTVL.